The entry below describes one TCR beta chain. Antigen unknown. At one of its ends the junction is not consistent with the germline gene, which may arise from a read error. PCR amplification relied on 60 Vbeta primers (plus 13 Jbeta primers). Clones were read by immunoSEQ multiplex PCR, and TCRdb kept only the in-frame ones, dropping some. The sample holds approximately 200,000 clones, about 80% seen once. These data come from a study of cytomegalovirus exposure and HLA in healthy donors. Study background: There were roughly 120 million unique TCR beta sequences, drawn from 150 million to 200 million T cells, in an earlier analysis.

Germline V gene lookup returns CDR1 SEHNR and CDR2 FQNEAQ (reference sequence). CDR3 length: 12 amino acids. Study-wide results and caveats: The records held CMV serostatus as the only immune exposure information. Relative to the approximately 700-donor mean, N-insertions were reportedly fewer in an Asian-associated ancestry cluster in a later analysis. The study found most TCR sequences rare, yet found some public TCRs in many donors.

This chain links TRBV7-9 with TRBJ2-1, with unresolved D. The sequence was obtained from a girl between 10 and 17 years old in good health and CMV-seronegative. Sequencing used PBMCs. The CDR3 loop reads CSSSSEYNEQFF. CDR3 sequence (DNA): TGTTCCAGCAGCTCGGAGTACAATGAGCAGTTCTTC. Combining the CDR3 with reference TRBV7-9 and TRBJ2-1 gives the whole variable domain DTGVSQNPRHKITKRGQNVTFRCDPISEHNRLYWYRQTLGQGPEFLTYFQNEAQLEKSRLLSDRFSAERPKGSFSTLEIQRTEQGDSAMYLCSSSSEYNEQFFGPGTRLTVL.